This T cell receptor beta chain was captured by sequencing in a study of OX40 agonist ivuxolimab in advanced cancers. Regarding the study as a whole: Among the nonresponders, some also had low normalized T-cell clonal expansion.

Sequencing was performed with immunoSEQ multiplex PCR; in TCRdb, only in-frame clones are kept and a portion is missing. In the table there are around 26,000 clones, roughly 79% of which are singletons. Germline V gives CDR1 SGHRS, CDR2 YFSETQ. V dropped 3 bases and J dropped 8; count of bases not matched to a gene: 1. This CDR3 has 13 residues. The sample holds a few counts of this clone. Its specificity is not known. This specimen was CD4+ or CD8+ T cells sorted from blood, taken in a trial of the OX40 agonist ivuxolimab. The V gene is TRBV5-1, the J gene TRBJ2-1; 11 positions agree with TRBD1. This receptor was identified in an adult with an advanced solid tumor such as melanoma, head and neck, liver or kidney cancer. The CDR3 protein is CASSWGQGDEQFF. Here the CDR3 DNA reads TGCGCCAGCAGCTGGGGACAGGGGGATGAGCAGTTCTTC.